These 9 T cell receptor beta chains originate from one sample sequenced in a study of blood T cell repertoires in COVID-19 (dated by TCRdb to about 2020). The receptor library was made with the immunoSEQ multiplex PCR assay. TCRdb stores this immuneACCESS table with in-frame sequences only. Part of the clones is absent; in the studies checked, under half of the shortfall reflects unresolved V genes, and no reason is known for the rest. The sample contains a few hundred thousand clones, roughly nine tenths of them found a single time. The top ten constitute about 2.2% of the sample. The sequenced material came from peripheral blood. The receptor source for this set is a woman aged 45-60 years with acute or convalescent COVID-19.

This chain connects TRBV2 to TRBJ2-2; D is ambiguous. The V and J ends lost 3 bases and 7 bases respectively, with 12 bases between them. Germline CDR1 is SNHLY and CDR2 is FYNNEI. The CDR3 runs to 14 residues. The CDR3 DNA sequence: TGTGCCAGCAGTGAGTCTCAGAATAACGGGGAGCTGTTTTTT. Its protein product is CASSESQNNGELFF.

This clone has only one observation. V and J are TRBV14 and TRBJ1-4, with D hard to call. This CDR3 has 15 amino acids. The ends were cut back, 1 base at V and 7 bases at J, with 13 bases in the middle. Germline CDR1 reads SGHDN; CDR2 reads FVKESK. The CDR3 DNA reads TGTGCCAGCAGCCAAGGGACGGGGAGAGGTGAAAAACTGTTTTTT. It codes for CASSQGTGRGEKLFF.

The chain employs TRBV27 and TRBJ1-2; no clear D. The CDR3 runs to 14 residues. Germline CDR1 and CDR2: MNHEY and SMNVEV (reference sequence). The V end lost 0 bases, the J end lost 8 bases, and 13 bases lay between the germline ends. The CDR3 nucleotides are TGTGCCAGCAGTTTATCTTCCCCCTATTCGGGCTACACCTTC. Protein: CASSLSSPYSGYTF.

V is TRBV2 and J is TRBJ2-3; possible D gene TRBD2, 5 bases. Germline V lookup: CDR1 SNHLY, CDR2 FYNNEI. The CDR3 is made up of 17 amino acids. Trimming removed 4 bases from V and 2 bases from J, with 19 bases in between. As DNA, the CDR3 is TGTGCCAGCAGTGGCCCTTTAGGGTTGACTAACACAGATACGCAGTATTTT. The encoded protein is CASSGPLGLTNTDTQYF.

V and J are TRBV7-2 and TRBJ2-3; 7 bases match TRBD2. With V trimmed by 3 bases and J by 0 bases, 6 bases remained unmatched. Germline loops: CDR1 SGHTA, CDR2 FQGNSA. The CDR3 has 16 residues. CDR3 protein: CASSFLADSSTDTQYF. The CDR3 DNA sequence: TGTGCCAGCAGCTTCCTAGCGGACTCTAGCACAGATACGCAGTATTTT.

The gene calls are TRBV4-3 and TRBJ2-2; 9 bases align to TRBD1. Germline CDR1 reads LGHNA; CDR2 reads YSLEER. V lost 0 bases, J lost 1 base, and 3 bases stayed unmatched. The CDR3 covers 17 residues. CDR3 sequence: CASSQDYRGRNTGELFF. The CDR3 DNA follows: TGCGCCAGCAGCCAAGATTACAGGGGGCGGAACACCGGGGAGCTGTTTTTT.

CDR3 sequence (DNA): TGTGCCAGCAGCCCTCGACAGACTGATGGCTACACCTTC. Amino acids: CASSPRQTDGYTF. This chain joins TRBV14 and TRBJ1-2, with D tentatively TRBD1 (5 bases). The ends were cut back, 4 bases at V and 6 bases at J, with 12 bases in the middle. CDR1 is SGHDN, CDR2 FVKESK, per germline. The CDR3 runs to 13 residues. Filled out from reference TRBV14 and TRBJ1-2, the complete variable domain reads EAGVTQFPSHSVIEKGQTVTLRCDPISGHDNLYWYRRVMGKEIKFLLHFVKESKQDESGMPNNRFLAERTGGTYSTLKVQPAELEDSGVYFCASSPRQTDGYTFGSGTRLTVV.

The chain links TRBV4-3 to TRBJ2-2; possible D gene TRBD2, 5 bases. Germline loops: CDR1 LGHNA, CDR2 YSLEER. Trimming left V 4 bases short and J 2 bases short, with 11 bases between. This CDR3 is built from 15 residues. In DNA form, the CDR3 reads TGCGCCAGCAGCCGAGACTACTCAAACACCGGGGAGCTGTTTTTT. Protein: CASSRDYSNTGELFF.

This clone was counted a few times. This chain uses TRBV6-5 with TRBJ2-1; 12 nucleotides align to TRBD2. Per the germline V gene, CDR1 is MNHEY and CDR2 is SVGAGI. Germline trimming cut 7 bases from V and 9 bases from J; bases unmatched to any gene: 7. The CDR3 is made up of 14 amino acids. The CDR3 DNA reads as TGTGCCAGCACCCTAGCGGGGGGGCAGGGTGAGCAGTTCTTC. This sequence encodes CASTLAGGQGEQFF.